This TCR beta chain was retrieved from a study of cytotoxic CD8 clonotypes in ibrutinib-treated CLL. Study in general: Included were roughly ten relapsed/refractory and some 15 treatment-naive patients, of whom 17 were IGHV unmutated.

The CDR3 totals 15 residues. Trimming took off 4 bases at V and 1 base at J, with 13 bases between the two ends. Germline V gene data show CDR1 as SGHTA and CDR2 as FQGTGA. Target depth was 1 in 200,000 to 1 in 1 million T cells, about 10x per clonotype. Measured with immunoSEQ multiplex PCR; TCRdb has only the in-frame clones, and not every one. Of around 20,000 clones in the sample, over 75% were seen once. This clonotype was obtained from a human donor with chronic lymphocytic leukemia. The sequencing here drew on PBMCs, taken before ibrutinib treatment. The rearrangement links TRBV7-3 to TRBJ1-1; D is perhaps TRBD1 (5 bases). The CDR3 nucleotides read TGTGCCAGCAGCTCCCCAGGGAGGGGGAACACTGAAGCTTTCTTT. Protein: CASSSPGRGNTEAFF.